This T cell receptor beta chain comes out of a study of T cells in Graves' hyperthyroidism and ophthalmopathy. This clonotype appeared many times. Germline CDR1 SGHTA, CDR2 FQGTGA. The CDR3 has 14 residues. Germline trimming cut 6 bases from V and 7 bases from J; bases unmatched to any gene: 4. The investigators amplified TCR beta CDR3 regions from RNA transcripts. HTBI primers were used for first-round RT-PCR of the TCR CDR3. TCRdb called the multiplex PCR reads again in MiXCR, with one record for every CDR3 protein. Of 650,000 to 800,000 distinct CDR3 sequences listed, approximately 42% were seen once; the top ten hold less than 9.5%.

The sequence derives from an adult man with Graves' disease, either hyperthyroidism or ophthalmopathy (not recorded which). This chain links TRBV7-3 with TRBJ1-6; 9 bases map to TRBD1. Sequencing input: peripheral blood or thyroid tissue (not recorded which). Written as DNA, the CDR3 is TGTGCCAGCAGATCCGGGACAGGGAATTCACCCCTCCACTTT. Its translation: CASRSGTGNSPLHF.